This TCR beta chain was identified in a study of immune evolution from preneoplasia to lung adenocarcinoma. Study-level background: HLA loss of heterozygosity: around 6.5% AIS, over 12% MIA, about 30% ADC, none AAH. Study-wide findings and caveats: From normal lung to invasive adenocarcinoma, top clone frequencies appeared to decrease.

Worth noting for this clone: What it binds is unknown.

Patients had resection in Japan or China between about 2014 and 2018. Premalignant or tumor cells were enriched by macro-dissection after pathologic assessment. Germline CDR1 is SEHNR and CDR2 is FQNEAQ (reference sequence). The CDR3 sequence is 14 residues long. Trimming shortened V by 2 bases and J by 1 base, and 8 bases separated the two germline ends. Repertoires were generated with immunoSEQ multiplex PCR, while TCRdb's copy carries only in-frame clones and drops some. Counted here are roughly 13,000 clones, about four fifths occurring once; the ten biggest clones make up more than 4%. V usage is TRBV7-9 and J usage is TRBJ1-1; unclear D gene. Sequenced sample: FFPE minimally invasive lung adenocarcinoma tissue. The receptor was derived from a person aged 65-85 years with lung adenocarcinoma. CDR3 residues: CASSLPGENTEAFF. CDR3 nucleotide sequence: TGTGCCAGCAGCTTACCTGGCGAGAACACTGAAGCTTTCTTT.